Shown below are 32 T cell receptor beta chains from a single sample sequenced in a study of T cells in Graves' hyperthyroidism and ophthalmopathy. The CDR3 regions of TCR beta were amplified from RNA transcripts. The HTBI primer set served for first-round RT-PCR of the TCR CDR3. Each CDR3 protein gets one entry after TCRdb re-called the multiplex PCR reads with MiXCR. The sample shows a few hundred thousand distinct CDR3 sequences, under 25% of them seen only once. Sequenced input: blood. Receptor source: a man aged 18 to 29 with Graves' hyperthyroidism.

This clonotype was counted ten times or more. This sequence joins TRBV14 and TRBJ1-1; the D is unclear. The germline V and J ends were trimmed by 5 bases and 0 bases, with 10 bases remaining between them. There are 14 residues in the CDR3. The V gene's germline CDR1 is SGHDN and CDR2 FVKESK. The CDR3 nucleotides are TGTGCCAGCAGCGAACAACTTTTGAACACTGAAGCTTTCTTT. It yields the protein CASSEQLLNTEAFF.

The table lists this clonotype with a few counts. The V and J genes are TRBV19 and TRBJ2-2; D is uncertain. Trimming took 5 bases from V and 6 from J, leaving 7 bases between them. CDR1 is LNHDA, CDR2 SQIVND, per germline (reference sequence). This CDR3 has 12 amino acids. The CDR3 nucleotides are TGTGCCAGTAGTTGGTCGCCCGGGGAGCTGTTTTTT. Translated, it gives CASSWSPGELFF.

This clonotype was recorded many times. This chain connects TRBV24-1 to TRBJ2-7; 9 bases fit TRBD1. CDR1 is KGHDR and CDR2 is SFDVKD in the germline V gene. V was clipped by 4 bases and J by 2 bases; unmatched bases: 5. This CDR3 comprises 15 residues. The CDR3 coding sequence is TGTGCCACCAGTGACCCGGACAGGGGAGCCTACGAGCAGTACTTC. Protein sequence: CATSDPDRGAYEQYF.

This clonotype was counted only a few times. The chain uses TRBV20-1 and TRBJ2-5; 8 nucleotides align to TRBD1. The length of the CDR3 is 14 residues. Germline CDR1 DFQATT, CDR2 SNEGSKA (reference sequence). The J segment lost 3 bases and the V segment lost 6 bases, leaving 9 bases of the junction unmatched. The CDR3, as DNA: TGCAGTGCCACCGGCGGGACAGGCGAAGAGACCCAGTACTTC. It is translated as CSATGGTGEETQYF.

This clonotype has a handful of counts. This chain uses TRBV28 with TRBJ2-2, with D tentatively TRBD1 (7 bases). The CDR3 is 17 amino acids. Germline CDR1 MDHEN, CDR2 SYDVKM. Between the trimmed V and J ends, which lost 1 base and 0 bases, there was a span of 12 bases. CDR3 in DNA: TGTGCCAGCAGTTTATACGGCAGGGGGGCGAACACCGGGGAGCTGTTTTTT. Translation gives CASSLYGRGANTGELFF.

This clonotype was counted many times. The chain joins TRBV5-5 to TRBJ2-7; D gene ambiguous. V was shortened by 2 bases and J by 3 bases, with 6 bases between the two germline ends. The germline gives CDR1 SGHKS, CDR2 YYEKEE (reference sequence). The length of the CDR3 is 12 residues. This CDR3 is CASSFSDYEQYF. CDR3 DNA sequence: TGTGCCAGCAGCTTTTCGGACTACGAGCAGTACTTC.

This chain connects TRBV6-1 to TRBJ2-7; D assignment may be TRBD1 or TRBD2 (5 bases each). V dropped 4 bases and J dropped 2 bases, with 18 bases sitting between them. The CDR3 spans 16 residues. Germline-derived CDR1 and CDR2 are MNHNS and SASEGT. This CDR3 is CASSVGDLKRAYEQYF. CDR3 DNA: TGTGCCAGCAGTGTGGGGGACCTCAAAAGGGCCTACGAGCAGTACTTC.

The sample holds many counts of this clonotype. The chain carries TRBV10-3 and TRBJ2-3; D ambiguous. Trimming removed 0 bases from V and 1 base from J, with 5 bases in between. The CDR3 has 14 residues. Germline V gene lookup returns CDR1 ENHRY and CDR2 SYGVKD. The CDR3: CAISESVRTDTQYF. The CDR3 nucleotides read TGTGCCATCAGTGAGTCGGTTCGCACAGATACGCAGTATTTT.

This clonotype was detected only once. The genes are TRBV24-1 and TRBJ1-2; a possible D gene is TRBD1 (6 bases). The CDR3 consists of 13 residues. V lost 6 bases, J lost 3 bases, and 10 bases lay in between. The V gene's germline CDR1 is KGHDR and CDR2 SFDVKD. The CDR3 here is CATSSAGDYGYTF. The CDR3 DNA is TGTGCCACCAGTTCGGCAGGGGACTATGGCTACACCTTC.

A few counts support this clonotype. The chain uses TRBV11-2 and TRBJ2-5; D not resolved. CDR3 size: 14 residues. Between the trimmed V and J ends, which lost 5 bases and 2 bases, there was a span of 12 bases. Germline V gene sequence: CDR1 SGHAT, CDR2 FQNNGV. CDR3 sequence (DNA): TGTGCCAGCAGCCAACCGGGCGGACAAGAGACCCAGTACTTC. Translating it yields CASSQPGGQETQYF.

This clonotype was counted ten times or more. This chain joins TRBV28 and TRBJ2-7; TRBD1 matches 9 bases. This CDR3 is 16 amino acids long. Germline CDR1 is MDHEN and CDR2 is SYDVKM. The J segment lost 0 bases and the V segment lost 2 bases, leaving 5 bases of the junction unmatched. The CDR3 nucleotides are TGTGCCAGCAGTTTAAGGGGGACAGGGTTCTCCTACGAGCAGTACTTC. It specifies CASSLRGTGFSYEQYF.

V and J are TRBV20-1 and TRBJ2-7; TRBD1 matches 7 bases. This CDR3 spans 14 amino acids. The V segment lost 3 bases and the J segment 3 bases; nucleotides outside the gene matches: 8. Germline loops: CDR1 DFQATT, CDR2 SNEGSKA (reference sequence). CDR3 sequence reads: CSASGPGGFYEQYF. The CDR3 coding sequence is TGCAGTGCTAGCGGGCCAGGGGGATTCTACGAGCAGTACTTC.

This clonotype was seen ten or more times. The chain has TRBV19 and TRBJ1-5; no firm D call. Deletions cut 3 bases from V and 3 bases from J, with 9 bases between. Germline V CDR1 and CDR2: LNHDA, SQIVND (reference sequence). This CDR3 is built from 14 residues. The CDR3 DNA is TGTGCCAGTAGTATTTGGCAGCACAATCAGCCCCAGCATTTT. Translating gives CASSIWQHNQPQHF.

Only a few counts were recorded for this clonotype. The chain uses TRBV25-1 and TRBJ1-1; D is unresolved. There are 15 residues in the CDR3. The germline V and J ends were trimmed by 5 bases and 4 bases, with 17 bases remaining between them. Germline-derived CDR1 and CDR2 are MGHDK and SYGVNS. The CDR3 is CASSPRAFSATEAFF. The CDR3 region has the DNA TGTGCCAGCAGTCCACGGGCCTTCTCGGCCACTGAAGCTTTCTTT.

The V call is TRBV27, the J call TRBJ2-7; 7 bases fit TRBD2. V dropped 5 bases and J dropped 4; count of bases not matched to a gene: 14. CDR3 size: 16 residues. In germline, CDR1 is MNHEY, CDR2 SMNVEV (reference sequence). The DNA of the CDR3 is TGTGCCAGCAGTCCCTATCTGGGACTAAGACGGTACGAGCAGTACTTC. Translation gives CASSPYLGLRRYEQYF.

This clonotype was found many times. The chain is built from TRBV19 and TRBJ1-6; D not certain. V was cut by 3 bases and J by 7 bases, with 7 bases left in between. The germline CDR1 and CDR2 sequences are LNHDA and SQIVND (reference sequence). CDR3 length: 13 amino acids. CDR3: CASSITENSPLHF. CDR3 DNA: TGTGCCAGTAGTATTACGGAGAATTCACCCCTCCACTTT. Full variable domain (rest looked up from reference TRBV19 and TRBJ1-6): DGGITQSPKYLFRKEGQNVTLSCEQNLNHDAMYWYRQDPGQGLRLIYYSQIVNDFQKGDIAEGYSVSREKKESFPLTVTSAQKNPTAFYLCASSITENSPLHFGNGTRLTVT.

This clonotype appeared many times. The chain recombines TRBV12-3 or TRBV12-4 with TRBJ2-5; no clear D gene. CDR3 length: 13 residues. V was trimmed by 3 bases and J by 5 bases, leaving 10 bases between them. CDR3 region: CASSFLRVETQYF. The CDR3 region has the DNA TGTGCCAGCAGTTTCCTTCGGGTGGAGACCCAGTACTTC.

This clonotype was counted ten times or more. The chain has TRBV7-2 and TRBJ2-7; TRBD1 might be the D (6 bases). The CDR3 has 13 amino acids. Deletions cut 5 bases from V and 3 bases from J, with 11 bases between. Germline CDR1 and CDR2: SGHTA and FQGNSA. CDR3: CASSATGLYEQYF. CDR3 DNA sequence: TGTGCCAGCAGCGCCACAGGGCTCTACGAGCAGTACTTC.

The sample holds many counts of this clonotype. The chain recombines TRBV3-1 with TRBJ2-5; possible D gene TRBD2, 6 bases. V shed 2 bases and J shed 1 base, with 8 bases lying between them. Germline V gene sequence: CDR1 LGHDT, CDR2 YNNKEL (reference sequence). The CDR3 loop spans 14 amino acids. Written as DNA, the CDR3 is TGTGCCAGCAGCCAACTCGGGGGCCAAGAGACCCAGTACTTC. Its protein is CASSQLGGQETQYF.

Only one count was recorded for this clonotype. A much larger clone differs by one base, so this may be a read error. This chain connects TRBV20-1 to TRBJ2-7; D unclear. Trimming removed 1 base from V and 5 bases from J, with 12 bases in between. There are 13 residues in the CDR3. Germline loops: CDR1 DFQATT, CDR2 SNEGSKA (reference sequence). The CDR3, as DNA: TGCAGTGCTAGAGCGTTGAGGAGTAACGAGCAGTACTTC. Amino acids: CSARALRSNEQYF.

The CDR3: CASSRGYVGDTEAFF. DNA of the CDR3: TGCGCCAGCAGTCGGGGATACGTCGGGGACACTGAAGCTTTCTTT. The J gene is TRBJ1-1, the V gene TRBV4-1, with no clear D. V dropped 6 bases and J dropped 3 bases, with 17 bases sitting between them. The CDR3 runs to 15 residues. In germline, CDR1 is MGHRA, CDR2 YSYEKL.

This clonotype was recorded at least ten times. The chain uses TRBV12-3 or TRBV12-4 and TRBJ1-2; maybe TRBD1 (6 bases). The CDR3 has 14 residues. V dropped 6 bases and J dropped 2 bases, with 13 bases sitting between them. CDR3 coding DNA: TGTGCCAGCAGCCCTGGCGGGGGCAACTATGGCTACACCTTC. Translating it yields CASSPGGGNYGYTF.

The V call is TRBV11-1, the J call TRBJ2-7; possibly TRBD2 for D (7 bases). Trimming took off 5 bases at V and 2 bases at J, with 19 bases between the two ends. The CDR3 loop spans 16 amino acids. Germline CDR1 is SGHAT and CDR2 is FQDESV (reference sequence). For the CDR3, the DNA is TGTGCCAGCAGCCCTAACCTGGCGGGGGCCACCTACGAGCAGTACTTC. It specifies CASSPNLAGATYEQYF.

By sample fraction, this clonotype is medium-sized. The rearrangement uses TRBV20-1 and TRBJ1-2; 8 bases agree with TRBD1. Germline V gives CDR1 DFQATT, CDR2 SNEGSKA (reference sequence). V shed 3 bases, J shed 4 bases, and the junction held 10 bases outside the gene matches. CDR3 length: 15 residues. CDR3 bases: TGCAGTGCTAGGGACAGGGAAGCGGCAAGCTATGGCTACACCTTC. It encodes CSARDREAASYGYTF.

This chain joins TRBV24-1 and TRBJ2-7, with 7 nucleotides matching TRBD1. Looked up from germline, CDR1 is KGHDR and CDR2 is SFDVKD. Trimming cost V 4 bases and J 3 bases; bases outside gene matches: 2. This CDR3 has 13 amino acids. The CDR3 here is CATSDWDSYEQYF. DNA of the CDR3: TGTGCCACCAGTGACTGGGACAGCTACGAGCAGTACTTC.

In its sample, this clonotype was seen many times. V usage is TRBV28 and J usage is TRBJ1-5, with D possibly matching TRBD1 (6 bases). Germline V lookup: CDR1 MDHEN, CDR2 SYDVKM. The CDR3 has 14 residues. The V and J ends lost 6 bases and 4 bases respectively, with 13 bases between them. The CDR3 spells CASSPLTGNQPQHF. Written as DNA, the CDR3 is TGTGCCAGCAGCCCCCTTACAGGGAATCAGCCCCAGCATTTT.

This clonotype has ten or more counts. This rearrangement joins TRBV19 to TRBJ1-3; TRBD1 agrees at 8 bases. Germline CDR1 and CDR2: LNHDA and SQIVND (reference sequence). V dropped 7 bases and J dropped 1; count of bases not matched to a gene: 3. The CDR3 is made up of 14 amino acids. CDR3 protein: CASTDRGSGNTIYF. Here the CDR3 DNA reads TGTGCCAGTACTGACAGGGGATCTGGAAACACCATATATTTT.

The chain has TRBV11-3 and TRBJ2-2, with 8 bases that match TRBD2. The CDR3 covers 15 residues. Germline-derived CDR1 and CDR2 are SGHNT and YENEEA. With V trimmed by 4 bases and J by 7 bases, 8 bases remained unmatched. The CDR3, as DNA: TGTGCCAGCAGCTCCGACAGCGGGGGTATCGGGGAGCTGTTTTTT. This translates into CASSSDSGGIGELFF.

J is TRBJ1-2 and V is TRBV6-1; the D gene is possibly TRBD1 (5 bases). V dropped 2 bases and J dropped 6 bases, with 16 bases sitting between them. The CDR3 contains 15 residues. Germline V gene lookup returns CDR1 MNHNS and CDR2 SASEGT. This CDR3 reads CASSELLAGLDGYTF. CDR3 DNA sequence: TGTGCCAGCAGTGAACTATTGGCAGGGTTGGATGGCTACACCTTC.

The rearrangement joins TRBV6-1 to TRBJ2-2, with D perhaps matching TRBD1 (6 bases). Germline V gene data show CDR1 as MNHNS and CDR2 as SASEGT. With 6 bases removed from V and 5 bases from J, the gap between germline ends came to 16 bases. The length of the CDR3 is 15 residues. The CDR3 protein is CASRSQTGATGELFF. In nucleotides, the CDR3 is TGTGCCAGCAGATCCCAGACAGGCGCGACCGGGGAGCTGTTTTTT.

This clonotype was seen at least ten times. The rearrangement joins TRBV19 to TRBJ2-5, with 11 bases identical to TRBD2. CDR3 length: 15 residues. Unmatched junction bases numbered 4, after V lost 6 bases and J lost 1 base. Germline-derived CDR1 and CDR2 are LNHDA and SQIVND (reference sequence). The CDR3 loop reads CASRRLAGPQETQYF. The CDR3 region has the DNA TGTGCCAGTAGAAGACTAGCGGGGCCCCAAGAGACCCAGTACTTC.

This clonotype has a single count. The chain joins TRBV6-1 to TRBJ1-5; D is perhaps TRBD1 (5 bases). Trimming stripped 11 bases from V and 4 bases from J, with 18 bases between. This CDR3 is built from 14 residues. Per the germline V gene, CDR1 is MNHNS and CDR2 is SASEGT. The CDR3 reads CARLPGRRNQPQHF. In DNA, the CDR3 is TGTGCCCGCCTCCCGGGACGGCGAAATCAGCCCCAGCATTTT.